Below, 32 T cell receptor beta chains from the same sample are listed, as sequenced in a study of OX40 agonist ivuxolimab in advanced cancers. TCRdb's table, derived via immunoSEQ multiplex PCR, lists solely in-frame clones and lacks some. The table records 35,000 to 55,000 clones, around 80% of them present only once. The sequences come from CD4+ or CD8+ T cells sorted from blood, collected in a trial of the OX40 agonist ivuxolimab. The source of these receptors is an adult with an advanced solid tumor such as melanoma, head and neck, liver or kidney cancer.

The CDR3 protein is CASSLGLAGPYEQYF. The CDR3 nucleotides read TGCGCCAGCAGCTTGGGCCTAGCGGGGCCCTACGAGCAGTACTTC. The V gene is TRBV5-1, the J gene TRBJ2-7; 9 positions match TRBD2. This CDR3 spans 15 amino acids. Losses at the gene ends were 0 bases for V and 2 bases for J; bases not matched to a gene: 3. Germline-derived CDR1 and CDR2 are SGHRS and YFSETQ.

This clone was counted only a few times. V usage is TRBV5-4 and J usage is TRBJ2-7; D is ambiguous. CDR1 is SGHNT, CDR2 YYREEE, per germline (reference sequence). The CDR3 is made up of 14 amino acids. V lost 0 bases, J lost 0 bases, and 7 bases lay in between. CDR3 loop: CASSLDSLSYEQYF. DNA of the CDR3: TGTGCCAGCAGCTTGGACAGCCTCTCCTACGAGCAGTACTTC.

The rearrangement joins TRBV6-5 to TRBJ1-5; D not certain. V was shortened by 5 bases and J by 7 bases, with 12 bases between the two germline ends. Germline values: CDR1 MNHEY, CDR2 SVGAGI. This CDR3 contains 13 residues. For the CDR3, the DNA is TGTGCCAGCAGTCCCCGGGGAGACCAGCCCCAGCATTTT. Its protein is CASSPRGDQPQHF.

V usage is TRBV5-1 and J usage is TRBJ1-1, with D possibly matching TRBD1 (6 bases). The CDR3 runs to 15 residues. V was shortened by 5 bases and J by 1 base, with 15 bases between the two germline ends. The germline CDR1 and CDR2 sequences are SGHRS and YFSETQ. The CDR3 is CASRTGGTGNTEAFF. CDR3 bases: TGCGCCAGCAGGACGGGGGGCACGGGGAACACTGAAGCTTTCTTT.

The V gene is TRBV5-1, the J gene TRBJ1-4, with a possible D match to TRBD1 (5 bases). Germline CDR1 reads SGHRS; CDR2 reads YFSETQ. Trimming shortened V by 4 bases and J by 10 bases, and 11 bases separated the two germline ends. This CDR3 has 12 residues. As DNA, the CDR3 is TGCGCCAGCAGCCCCGCAGGGAGAAAACTGTTTTTT. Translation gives CASSPAGRKLFF.

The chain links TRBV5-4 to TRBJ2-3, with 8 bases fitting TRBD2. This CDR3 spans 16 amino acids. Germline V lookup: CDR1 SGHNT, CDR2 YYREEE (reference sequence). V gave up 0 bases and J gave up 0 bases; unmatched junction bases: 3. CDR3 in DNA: TGTGCCAGCAGCTTGGCTAGCGGGCATAGCACAGATACGCAGTATTTT. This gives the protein CASSLASGHSTDTQYF. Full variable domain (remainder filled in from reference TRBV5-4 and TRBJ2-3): ETGVTQSPTHLIKTRGQQVTLRCSSQSGHNTVSWYQQALGQGPQFIFQYYREEENGRGNFPPRFSGLQFPNYSSELNVNALELDDSALYLCASSLASGHSTDTQYFGPGTRLTVL.

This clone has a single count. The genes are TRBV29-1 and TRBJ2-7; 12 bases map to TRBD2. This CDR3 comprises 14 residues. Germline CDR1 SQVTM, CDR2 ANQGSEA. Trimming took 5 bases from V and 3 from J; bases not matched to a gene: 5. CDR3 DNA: TGCAGCGTTACAGGACTAGCGGGGTACTACGAGCAGTACTTC. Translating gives CSVTGLAGYYEQYF.

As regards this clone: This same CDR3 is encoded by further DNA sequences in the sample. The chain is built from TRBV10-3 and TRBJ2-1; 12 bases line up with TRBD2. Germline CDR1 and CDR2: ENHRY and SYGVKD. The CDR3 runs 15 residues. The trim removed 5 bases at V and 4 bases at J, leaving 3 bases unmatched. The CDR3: CAISSGTSGYNEQFF. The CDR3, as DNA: TGTGCCATCAGTTCCGGGACTAGCGGGTACAATGAGCAGTTCTTC.

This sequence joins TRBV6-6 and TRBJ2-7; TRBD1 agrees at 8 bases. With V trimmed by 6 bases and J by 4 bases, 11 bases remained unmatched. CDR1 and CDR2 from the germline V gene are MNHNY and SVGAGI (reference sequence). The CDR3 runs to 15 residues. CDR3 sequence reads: CASSLGQGLTYEQYF. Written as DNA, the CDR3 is TGTGCCAGCAGCCTCGGACAGGGCTTGACATACGAGCAGTACTTC.

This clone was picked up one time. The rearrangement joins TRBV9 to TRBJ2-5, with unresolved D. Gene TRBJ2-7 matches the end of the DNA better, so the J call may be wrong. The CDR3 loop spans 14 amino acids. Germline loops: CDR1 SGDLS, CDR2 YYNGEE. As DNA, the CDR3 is TGTGCCAGCAGCGTCAGCCAGGTAGCCTACGAGCAGTACTTC. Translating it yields CASSVSQVAYEQYF.

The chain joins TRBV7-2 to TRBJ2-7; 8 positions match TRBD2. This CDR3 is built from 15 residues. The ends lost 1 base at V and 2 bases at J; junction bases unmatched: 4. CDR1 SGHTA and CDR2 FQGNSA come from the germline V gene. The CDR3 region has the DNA TGTGCCAGCAGCTTAGTGGGTAGCGGGACCTACGAGCAGTACTTC. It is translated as CASSLVGSGTYEQYF.

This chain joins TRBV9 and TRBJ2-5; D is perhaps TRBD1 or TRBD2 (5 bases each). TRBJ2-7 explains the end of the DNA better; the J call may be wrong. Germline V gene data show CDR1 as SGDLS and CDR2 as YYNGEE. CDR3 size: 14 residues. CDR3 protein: CASSVSGASYEQYF. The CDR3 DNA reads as TGTGCCAGCAGCGTTTCCGGGGCCTCCTACGAGCAGTACTTC.

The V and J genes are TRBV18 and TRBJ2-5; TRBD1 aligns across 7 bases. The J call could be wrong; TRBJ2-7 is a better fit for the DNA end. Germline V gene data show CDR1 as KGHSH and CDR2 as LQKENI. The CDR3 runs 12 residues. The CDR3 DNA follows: TGTGCCAGCTCAGCACAGGGGCCCGAGCAGTACTTC. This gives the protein CASSAQGPEQYF.

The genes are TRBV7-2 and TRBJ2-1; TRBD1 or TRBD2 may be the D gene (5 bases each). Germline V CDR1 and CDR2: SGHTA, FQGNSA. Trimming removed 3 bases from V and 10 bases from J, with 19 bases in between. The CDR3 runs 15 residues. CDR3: CASSLGNPGPGEQFF. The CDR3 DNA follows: TGTGCCAGCAGCTTGGGCAACCCGGGGCCCGGGGAGCAGTTCTTC.

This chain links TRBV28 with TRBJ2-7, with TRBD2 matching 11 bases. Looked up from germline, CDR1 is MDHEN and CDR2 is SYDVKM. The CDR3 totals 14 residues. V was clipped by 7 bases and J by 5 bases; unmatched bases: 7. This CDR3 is CASTPTSGANEQYF. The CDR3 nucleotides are TGTGCCAGCACCCCGACTAGCGGGGCGAACGAGCAGTACTTC.

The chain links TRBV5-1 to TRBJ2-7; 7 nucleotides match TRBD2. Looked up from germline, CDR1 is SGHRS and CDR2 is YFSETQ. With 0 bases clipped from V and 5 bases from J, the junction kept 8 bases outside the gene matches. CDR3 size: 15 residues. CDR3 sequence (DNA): TGCGCCAGCAGCTTGGGGGGAGCGGGGAAGAACGAGCAGTACTTC. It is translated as CASSLGGAGKNEQYF.

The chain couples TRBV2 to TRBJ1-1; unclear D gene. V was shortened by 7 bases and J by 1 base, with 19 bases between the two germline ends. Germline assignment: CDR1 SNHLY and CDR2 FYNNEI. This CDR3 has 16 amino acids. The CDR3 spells CASMRQALLRNTEAFF. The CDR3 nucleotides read TGTGCCAGCATGCGCCAGGCACTTTTGAGGAACACTGAAGCTTTCTTT.

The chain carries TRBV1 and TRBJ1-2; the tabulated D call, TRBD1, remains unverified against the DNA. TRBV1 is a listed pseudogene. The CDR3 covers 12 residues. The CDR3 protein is CTSSRDRARYTF. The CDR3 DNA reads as TGCACCAGCAGCCGGGACAGGGCTCGCTACACCTTC.

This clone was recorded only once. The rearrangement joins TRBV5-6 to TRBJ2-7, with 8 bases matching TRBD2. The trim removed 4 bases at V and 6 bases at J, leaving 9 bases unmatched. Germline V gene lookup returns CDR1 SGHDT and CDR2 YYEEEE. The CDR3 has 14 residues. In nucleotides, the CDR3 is TGTGCCAGCAGCCTCGGGACTAGTTTCGCCGAGCAGTACTTC. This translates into CASSLGTSFAEQYF.

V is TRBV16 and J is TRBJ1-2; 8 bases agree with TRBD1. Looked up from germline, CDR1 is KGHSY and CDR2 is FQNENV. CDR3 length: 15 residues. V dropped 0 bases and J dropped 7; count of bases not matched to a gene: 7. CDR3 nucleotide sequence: TGTGCCAGCAGCCAATCAGAGGCACAGGGGGTTGGCTACACCTTC. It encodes CASSQSEAQGVGYTF.

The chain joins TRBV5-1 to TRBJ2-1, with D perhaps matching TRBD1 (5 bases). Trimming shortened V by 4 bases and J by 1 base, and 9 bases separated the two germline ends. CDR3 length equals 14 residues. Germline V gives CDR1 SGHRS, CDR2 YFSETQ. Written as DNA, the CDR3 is TGCGCCAGCAGCGGATCAGGGTCCTACAATGAGCAGTTCTTC. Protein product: CASSGSGSYNEQFF.

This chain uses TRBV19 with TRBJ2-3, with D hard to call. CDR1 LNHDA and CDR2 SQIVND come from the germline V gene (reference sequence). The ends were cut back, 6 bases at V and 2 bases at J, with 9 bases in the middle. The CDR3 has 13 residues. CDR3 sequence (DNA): TGTGCCAGTAGAGGTGGGTACACAGATACGCAGTATTTT. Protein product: CASRGGYTDTQYF.

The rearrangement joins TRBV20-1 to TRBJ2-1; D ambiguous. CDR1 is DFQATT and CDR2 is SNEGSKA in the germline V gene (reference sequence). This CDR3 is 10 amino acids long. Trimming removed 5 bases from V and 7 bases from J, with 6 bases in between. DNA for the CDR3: TGCAGTGCTGGTAAGAATGAGCAGTTCTTC. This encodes CSAGKNEQFF.

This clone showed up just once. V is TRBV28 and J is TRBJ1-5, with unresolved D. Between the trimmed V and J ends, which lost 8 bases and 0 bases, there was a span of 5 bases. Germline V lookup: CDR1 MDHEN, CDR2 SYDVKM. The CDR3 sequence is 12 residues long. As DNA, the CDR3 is TGTGCCAGCTTCTATAGCAATCAGCCCCAGCATTTT. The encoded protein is CASFYSNQPQHF. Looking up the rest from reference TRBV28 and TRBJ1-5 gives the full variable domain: DVKVTQSSRYLVKRTGEKVFLECVQDMDHENMFWYRQDPGLGLRLIYFSYDVKMKEKGDIPEGYSVSREKKERFSLILESASTNQTSMYLCASFYSNQPQHFGDGTRLSIL.

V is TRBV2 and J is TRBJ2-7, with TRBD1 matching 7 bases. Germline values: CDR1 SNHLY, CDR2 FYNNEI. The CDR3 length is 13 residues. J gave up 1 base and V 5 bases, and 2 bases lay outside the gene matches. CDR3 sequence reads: CASSTGQSYEQYF. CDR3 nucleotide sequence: TGTGCCAGCAGTACGGGACAGTCCTACGAGCAGTACTTC. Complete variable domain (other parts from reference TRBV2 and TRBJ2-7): EPEVTQTPSHQVTQMGQEVILRCVPISNHLYFYWYRQILGQKVEFLVSFYNNEISEKSEIFDDQFSVERPDGSNFTLKIRSTKLEDSAMYFCASSTGQSYEQYFGPGTRLTVT.

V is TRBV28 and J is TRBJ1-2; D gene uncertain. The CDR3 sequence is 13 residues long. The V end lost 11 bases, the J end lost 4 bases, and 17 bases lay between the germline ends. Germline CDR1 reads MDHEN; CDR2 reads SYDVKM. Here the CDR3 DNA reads TGTGCCGCCGAGGAGGTCTTAGGCTATGGCTACACCTTC. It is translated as CAAEEVLGYGYTF.

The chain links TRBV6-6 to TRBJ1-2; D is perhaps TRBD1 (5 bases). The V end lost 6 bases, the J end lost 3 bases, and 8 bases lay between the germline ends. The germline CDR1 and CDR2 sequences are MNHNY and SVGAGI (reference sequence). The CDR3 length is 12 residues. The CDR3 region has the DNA TGTGCCAGCAGAGGGGAGTACTATGGCTACACCTTC. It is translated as CASRGEYYGYTF.

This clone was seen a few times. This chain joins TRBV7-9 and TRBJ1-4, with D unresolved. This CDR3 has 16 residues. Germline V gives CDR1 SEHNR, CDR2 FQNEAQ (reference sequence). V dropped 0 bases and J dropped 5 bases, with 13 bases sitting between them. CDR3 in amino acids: CASSLAVGQRNEKLFF. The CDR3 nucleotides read TGTGCCAGCAGCTTAGCAGTCGGGCAGAGGAATGAAAAACTGTTTTTT.

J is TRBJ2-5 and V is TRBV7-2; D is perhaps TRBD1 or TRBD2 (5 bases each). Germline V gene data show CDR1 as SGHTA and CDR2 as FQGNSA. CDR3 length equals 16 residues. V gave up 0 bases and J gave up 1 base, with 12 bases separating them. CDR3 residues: CASSLALGTSQETQYF. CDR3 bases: TGTGCCAGCAGCTTAGCTTTGGGGACCAGCCAAGAGACCCAGTACTTC.

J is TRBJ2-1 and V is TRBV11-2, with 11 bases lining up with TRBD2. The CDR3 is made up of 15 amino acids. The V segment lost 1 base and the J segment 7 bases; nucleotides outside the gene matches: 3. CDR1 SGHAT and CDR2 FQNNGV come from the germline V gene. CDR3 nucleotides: TGTGCCAGCAGCTTAGTAGCGGGAGGGGAGAATGAGCAGTTCTTC. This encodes CASSLVAGGENEQFF.

The CDR3: CASSLVGSKAFSYEQYF. CDR3 DNA sequence: TGCGCCAGCAGCTTGGTAGGCAGCAAGGCCTTCTCCTACGAGCAGTACTTC. The rearrangement links TRBV5-1 to TRBJ2-7; D is uncertain. The CDR3 spans 17 residues. V lost 0 bases and J lost 0, with 16 bases in between. In germline, CDR1 is SGHRS, CDR2 YFSETQ.

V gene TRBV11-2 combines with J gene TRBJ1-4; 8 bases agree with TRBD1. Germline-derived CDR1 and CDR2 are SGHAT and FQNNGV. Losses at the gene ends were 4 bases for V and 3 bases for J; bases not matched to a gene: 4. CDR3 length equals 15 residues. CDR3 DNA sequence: TGTGCCAGCAGCTCTCAGGGGGCTGCTAATGAAAAACTGTTTTTT. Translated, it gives CASSSQGAANEKLFF.